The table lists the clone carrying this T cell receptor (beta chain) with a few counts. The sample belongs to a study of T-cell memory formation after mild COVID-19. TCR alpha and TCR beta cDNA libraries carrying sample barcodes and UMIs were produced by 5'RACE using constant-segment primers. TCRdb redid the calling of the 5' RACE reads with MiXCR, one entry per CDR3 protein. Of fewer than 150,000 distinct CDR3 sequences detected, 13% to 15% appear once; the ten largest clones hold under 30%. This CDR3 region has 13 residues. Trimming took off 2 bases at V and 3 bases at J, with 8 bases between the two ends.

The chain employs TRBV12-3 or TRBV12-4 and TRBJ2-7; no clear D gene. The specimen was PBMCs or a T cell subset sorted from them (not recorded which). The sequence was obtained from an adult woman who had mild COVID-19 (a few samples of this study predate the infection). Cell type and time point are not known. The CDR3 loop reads CASSLSLVYEQYF. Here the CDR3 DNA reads TGTGCCAGCAGTTTATCCCTGGTCTACGAGCAGTACTTC.